These T cell receptor beta chains were read from a single sample in a study of metastatic and nonmetastatic thyroid tumors. Via MiXCR, TCRdb re-called the PCR reads. The sample holds more than 70,000 clones, 8.6% seen once. The specimen was blood. These receptors originate from a female donor with papillary thyroid cancer or a benign thyroid nodule (not recorded which). Some clones in this sample may be carry-over from other donors' samples. Both conserved end residues are part of each CDR3. The order of the fields is CDR3 protein, CDR3 DNA, V gene, D gene, J gene, clone size. D genes are given only for firm matches. Size tells how often a clone was seen (once, few, many) or the class of an expanded clone, and some rows leave it out.

cdr3_aa: CASSWSGEQFF; cdr3_nt: TGTGCCAGCAGCTGGAGTGGTGAGCAGTTCTTC; v_call: TRBV12-3/TRBV12-4; d_call: NA; j_call: TRBJ2-1; clone_size: many
cdr3_aa: CSARGVKNTGELFF; cdr3_nt: TGCAGTGCTAGGGGGGTAAAGAACACCGGGGAGCTGTTTTTT; v_call: TRBV20-1; d_call: NA; j_call: TRBJ2-2; clone_size: NA
cdr3_aa: CASSEGLAGKQFF; cdr3_nt: TGTGCCAGCAGCGAAGGACTAGCGGGAAAGCAGTTCTTC; v_call: TRBV5-6; d_call: TRBD2; j_call: TRBJ2-1; clone_size: NA
cdr3_aa: CASSLSGGSSYEQYF; cdr3_nt: TGCGCCAGCAGCTTGAGTGGGGGGAGCTCCTACGAGCAGTACTTC; v_call: TRBV5-1; d_call: NA; j_call: TRBJ2-7; clone_size: many
cdr3_aa: CAWSHRDRDNSPLHF; cdr3_nt: TGTGCCTGGAGTCACCGGGACAGGGATAATTCACCCCTCCACTTT; v_call: TRBV30; d_call: TRBD1; j_call: TRBJ1-6; clone_size: once
cdr3_aa: CASSSWGQATDTQYF; cdr3_nt: TGCGCCAGCAGCTCGTGGGGACAAGCAACAGATACGCAGTATTTT; v_call: TRBV5-1; d_call: NA; j_call: TRBJ2-3; clone_size: NA
cdr3_aa: CASSPTGGSGNTIYF; cdr3_nt: TGTGCCAGCAGTCCCACAGGGGGCTCTGGAAACACCATATATTTT; v_call: TRBV3-1; d_call: TRBD1; j_call: TRBJ1-3; clone_size: many
cdr3_aa: CASSGSPYNYGYTF; cdr3_nt: TGTGCCAGCAGTGGCAGCCCGTATAACTATGGCTACACCTTC; v_call: TRBV28; d_call: NA; j_call: TRBJ1-2; clone_size: NA
cdr3_aa: CASTRGGFGDEKLFF; cdr3_nt: TGCGCCAGCACCCGGGGGGGATTTGGGGATGAAAAACTGTTTTTT; v_call: TRBV5-1; d_call: NA; j_call: TRBJ1-4; clone_size: NA
cdr3_aa: CASSKTGYSNQPQHF; cdr3_nt: TGTGCCAGTAGTAAGACAGGGTATAGCAATCAGCCCCAGCATTTT; v_call: TRBV19; d_call: TRBD1; j_call: TRBJ1-5; clone_size: NA
cdr3_aa: CASSLGQGAHEQYF; cdr3_nt: TGTGCCAGCAGCTTAGGGCAGGGAGCCCACGAGCAGTACTTC; v_call: TRBV7-9; d_call: NA; j_call: TRBJ2-7; clone_size: many
cdr3_aa: CASNLLGGPSYEQYF; cdr3_nt: TGCGCCAGCAACTTGTTGGGGGGTCCGTCCTACGAGCAGTACTTC; v_call: TRBV5-1; d_call: NA; j_call: TRBJ2-7; clone_size: NA
cdr3_aa: CSAPAGAGADTQYF; cdr3_nt: TGCAGTGCTCCGGCGGGGGCCGGGGCAGATACGCAGTATTTT; v_call: TRBV20-1; d_call: NA; j_call: TRBJ2-3; clone_size: many
cdr3_aa: CASSLANRATDTQYF; cdr3_nt: TGCGCCAGCAGCTTGGCTAACAGGGCCACAGATACGCAGTATTTT; v_call: TRBV5-1; d_call: NA; j_call: TRBJ2-3; clone_size: many
cdr3_aa: CASSLSTLRSGYTF; cdr3_nt: TGTGCCAGCAGCTTATCAACGTTGAGGTCAGGCTACACCTTC; v_call: TRBV11-1; d_call: NA; j_call: TRBJ1-2; clone_size: NA
cdr3_aa: CASRRDTEKLFF; cdr3_nt: TGTGCCAGCAGGCGAGACACTGAAAAACTGTTTTTT; v_call: TRBV28; d_call: NA; j_call: TRBJ1-4; clone_size: many
cdr3_aa: CASSAPGQGSLTGELFF; cdr3_nt: TGTGCCAGCAGTGCCCCGGGACAGGGATCCCTCACCGGGGAGCTGTTTTTT; v_call: TRBV27; d_call: TRBD1; j_call: TRBJ2-2; clone_size: NA
cdr3_aa: CASSHPGLVREQFF; cdr3_nt: TGTGCCAGCAGTCATCCGGGACTAGTGAGAGAGCAGTTCTTC; v_call: TRBV28; d_call: TRBD2; j_call: TRBJ2-1; clone_size: many
cdr3_aa: CASSWTESTYGYTF; cdr3_nt: TGTGCCAGCAGCTGGACAGAATCAACCTATGGCTACACCTTC; v_call: TRBV2; d_call: NA; j_call: TRBJ1-2; clone_size: few
cdr3_aa: CSARDLRTSGGTYEQYF; cdr3_nt: TGCAGTGCTAGAGATCTAAGGACTAGCGGGGGAACCTACGAGCAGTACTTC; v_call: TRBV20-1; d_call: TRBD2; j_call: TRBJ2-7; clone_size: NA
cdr3_aa: CASSLSSGGLESFTDTQYF; cdr3_nt: TGTGCCAGCAGCCTTTCTAGCGGGGGGCTAGAAAGTTTCACAGATACGCAGTATTTT; v_call: TRBV3-1; d_call: TRBD2; j_call: TRBJ2-3; clone_size: few
cdr3_aa: CASSLAPGSGYTF; cdr3_nt: TGTGCCAGCAGCTTGGCCCCCGGGAGTGGCTACACCTTC; v_call: TRBV5-4; d_call: NA; j_call: TRBJ1-2; clone_size: many